What follows are 15 T cell receptor beta chains derived from one specimen sequenced in a study of blood T cells in healthy people across ages (dated by TCRdb to the mid-2010s). The library relied on 5' RACE. The sequencing machine was an Illumina HiSeq 2500. A second about 7 to 12 cycle PCR used a sample-barcoded 5' primer and a J-beta primer mix. Through fastp at Q25 and MiXCR, TCRdb rebuilt clones from the public reads, retaining in-frame beta chains. Entries are consolidated by CDR3 protein sequence, retaining the most common genes and DNA. The sample contains 270,000 or so distinct CDR3 sequences, roughly 26% of them found a single time. The ten largest make up about 30% of the sample. Sequencing was done on a sample of blood. The receptors derive from a woman in her seventies in good health.

The genes are TRBV20-1 and TRBJ2-3; D may be TRBD1 (5 bases). With 6 bases removed from V and 0 bases from J, the gap between germline ends came to 13 bases. CDR1 and CDR2 (germline): DFQATT, SNEGSKA (reference sequence). The CDR3 is made up of 14 amino acids. Here the CDR3 reads CSASSGASTDTQYF. CDR3 sequence (DNA): TGCAGTGCAAGCTCTGGGGCTAGCACAGATACGCAGTATTTT.

This clonotype was seen more than once but under ten times. This chain connects TRBV28 to TRBJ2-5; 8 bases align to TRBD1. After removal of 6 bases from V and 2 bases from J, the junction contained 2 bases not matched to a gene. The CDR3 has 13 amino acids. Germline CDR1 MDHEN, CDR2 SYDVKM. DNA for the CDR3: TGTGCCAGCAGGGGGACAGGTCAAGAGACCCAGTACTTC. It codes for CASRGTGQETQYF.

The chain is built from TRBV29-1 and TRBJ2-3, with 7 bases matching TRBD1. Germline V CDR1 and CDR2: SQVTM, ANQGSEA. V trimming: 5 bases; J trimming: 4 bases; junction bases outside the gene matches: 12. This CDR3 is built from 15 residues. The CDR3 sequence is CSVPHWAGGSDTQYF. As DNA, the CDR3 is TGCAGCGTTCCTCATTGGGCAGGGGGATCAGATACGCAGTATTTT.

The chain is built from TRBV9 and TRBJ2-1, with 7 bases fitting TRBD2. Unmatched junction bases numbered 3, after V lost 3 bases and J lost 6 bases. This CDR3 has 13 amino acids. The germline CDR1 and CDR2 sequences are SGDLS and YYNGEE. The CDR3 reads CASSAPGGNEQFF. CDR3 DNA: TGTGCCAGCAGCGCCCCGGGGGGCAATGAGCAGTTCTTC.

Of note for this clonotype: The CDR3 end shows no conserved phenylalanine or tryptophan, and so a read error is likely. V is TRBV28 and J is TRBJ2-7, with D unresolved. Deletions cut 2 bases from V and 0 bases from J, with 8 bases between. The germline V gene has CDR1 MDHEN and CDR2 SYDVKM. The CDR3 is 14 amino acids. The CDR3 bases are TGTGCCAGCAGTTTAGGGCAAACCTCCTACGAGCAGTACTAC. Translating it yields CASSLGQTSYEQYY.

This clonotype has only one observation. A much larger clone is a single base away; this may be a read error. V and J are TRBV29-1 and TRBJ1-2; possible D gene TRBD1, 6 bases. CDR1 SQVTM and CDR2 ANQGSEA come from the germline V gene. The CDR3 sequence is 12 residues long. V shed 4 bases and J shed 4 bases, with 10 bases lying between them. The CDR3 bases are TGCAGCGTTGGGGAACAGGGCTATGGCTACACCTTC. Amino acid sequence: CSVGEQGYGYTF.

On this clonotype itself: One end of the junction does not line up with germline, which may come from a read error. The chain couples TRBV28 to TRBJ2-3, with 14 bases fitting TRBD2. The CDR3 runs to 18 residues. CDR1 and CDR2 from the germline V gene are MDHEN and SYDVKM. The CDR3 loop is CASSSTELTSGRADTQYF. The DNA for the CDR3 is TGCGCCAGCAGTTCCACTGAACTGACTAGCGGGAGGGCCGATACGCAGTATTTT.

This clonotype has just a few counts. This chain joins TRBV7-9 and TRBJ2-7; 12 bases map to TRBD2. CDR3 size: 14 residues. The V gene end was trimmed by 5 bases and the J gene end by 7 bases; junction bases not matched to a gene: 6. CDR1 SEHNR and CDR2 FQNEAQ come from the germline V gene (reference sequence). The CDR3 spells CASSPSLAGGEQYF. The CDR3 bases are TGTGCCAGCAGCCCCTCACTAGCGGGAGGAGAGCAGTACTTC.

This clonotype has a handful of counts. V is TRBV5-1 and J is TRBJ2-3; the match to TRBD1 covers 9 bases. CDR3 length: 16 amino acids. V lost 1 base, J lost 3 bases, and 6 bases stayed unmatched. CDR1 is SGHRS, CDR2 YFSETQ, per germline. CDR3 region: CASSLTGGAGTDTQYF. Here the CDR3 DNA reads TGCGCCAGCAGCTTGACAGGGGGCGCGGGGACAGATACGCAGTATTTT.

The gene calls are TRBV2 and TRBJ2-6, with TRBD1 identical over 8 bases. The J segment lost 7 bases and the V segment lost 6 bases, leaving 5 bases of the junction unmatched. The CDR3 is 14 residues long. The germline gives CDR1 SNHLY, CDR2 FYNNEI. CDR3: CASSEGQVANVLTF. Here the CDR3 DNA reads TGTGCCAGCAGCGAGGGACAGGTAGCCAACGTCCTGACTTTC.

J is TRBJ1-4 and V is TRBV6-5; maybe TRBD1 (5 bases). CDR3 length: 14 residues. CDR1 and CDR2 (germline): MNHEY, SVGAGI. V lost 5 bases and J lost 3, with 10 bases in between. The CDR3 loop reads CASSSTGPNEKLFF. CDR3 in DNA: TGTGCCAGCAGTAGTACAGGCCCTAATGAAAAACTGTTTTTT.

This clonotype was seen only a few times. The chain has TRBV6-1 and TRBJ1-2; a weak D match, TRBD1 (5 bases). The germline V and J ends were trimmed by 2 bases and 5 bases, with 15 bases remaining between them. The CDR3 sequence is 15 residues long. CDR1 MNHNS and CDR2 SASEGT come from the germline V gene. The CDR3 sequence is CASSENVGHPYGYTF. CDR3 in DNA: TGTGCCAGCAGTGAAAATGTCGGACACCCGTATGGCTACACCTTC.

The rearrangement links TRBV29-1 to TRBJ2-1, with unresolved D. V shed 6 bases and J shed 8 bases, with 20 bases lying between them. CDR1 SQVTM and CDR2 ANQGSEA come from the germline V gene. This CDR3 contains 14 residues. In nucleotides, the CDR3 is TGCAGCGTGGGTCGCAGGTTAGAGCAAGATGAGCAGTTCTTC. This translates into CSVGRRLEQDEQFF.

There are a few counts of this clonotype. The genes are TRBV3-1 and TRBJ1-2; D is perhaps TRBD1 (5 bases). Germline loops: CDR1 LGHDT, CDR2 YNNKEL (reference sequence). The germline V and J ends were trimmed by 3 bases and 8 bases, with 13 bases remaining between them. This CDR3 comprises 13 residues. In DNA form, the CDR3 reads TGTGCCAGCAGCCACCGGGACCAGTCGGGCTACACCTTC. It is translated as CASSHRDQSGYTF.

Remarks on this clonotype: This may stem from a read error, because a much larger clone lies one nucleotide away. The chain couples TRBV5-5 to TRBJ2-1; D is possibly TRBD2 (5 bases). The germline gives CDR1 SGHKS, CDR2 YYEKEE (reference sequence). This CDR3 contains 15 residues. DNA for the CDR3: TGTGCCAGCAGCTTGCTAGCTCCGGATTACAATGGGCAGTTCTTC. This gives the protein CASSLLAPDYNGQFF.